This TCR beta chain comes out of a study of a mutant IDH1 vaccine in newly diagnosed glioma. The time point denotes: week 47, end of study. Every single dose of the vaccine, 300 ug of mutant IDH1 20-mer peptide, came with topical imiquimod. Vaccination of patients was performed eight times, in weeks 1, 3, 5, 7, 11, 15, 19 and 23. For this clone: Its antigen is not identified.

This CDR3 spans 15 amino acids. Germline CDR1 MNHNS, CDR2 SASEGT. Losses at the gene ends were 8 bases for V and 1 base for J; bases not matched to a gene: 8. TCRdb's copy holds only in-frame clones and misses some; the assay was immunoSEQ multiplex PCR. The sample holds approximately 25,000 clones, roughly 80% seen once. The chain has TRBV6-1 and TRBJ2-7; 10 bases map to TRBD1. The origin of this receptor is a middle-aged man with glioma. Sequencing was performed on PBMCs, taken from a glioma patient whose treatment included an IDH1 peptide vaccine. The CDR3 DNA reads as TGTGCCAGCGAAGGCCGGGACAGGGGTTCCTACGAGCAGTACTTC. It encodes CASEGRDRGSYEQYF.